The 8 T cell receptor beta chains reported below all come from one sample, sequenced in a study of blood T cells in healthy people across ages (dated by TCRdb to the mid-2010s). The library was prepared using 5' RACE. Sequencing was performed on an Illumina HiSeq 2500. A second PCR of about 7 to 12 cycles was run with a J-beta primer mix and a sample-barcoded 5' primer. The public reads were quality trimmed at Q25 with fastp and then assembled into clones with MiXCR by TCRdb, keeping productive beta chains. Duplicate CDR3 protein sequences are folded into a single record with the most common DNA and genes. This sample gives about 1.1 million distinct CDR3 sequences in total; around two fifths of them show up just once. Under 15% of the sample lies in the top ten. Sequenced: blood. The receptors originated from a man between 18 and 29 years old in good health.

The CDR3 protein is CASSSGTGHSSGNTIYF. CDR3 nucleotide sequence: TGTGCCAGCAGCTCGGGGACAGGCCATAGCTCTGGAAACACCATATATTTT. The V call is TRBV7-2, the J call TRBJ1-3; the match to TRBD1 covers 8 bases. V lost 4 bases and J lost 0; bases outside the gene matches: 8. The CDR3 runs to 17 residues. Germline-derived CDR1 and CDR2 are SGHTA and FQGNSA.

V gene TRBV20-1 combines with J gene TRBJ2-2; 7 bases line up with TRBD1. V was clipped by 5 bases and J by 3 bases; unmatched bases: 3. CDR1 is DFQATT and CDR2 is SNEGSKA in the germline V gene (reference sequence). CDR3 length: 13 residues. The CDR3 loop is CSAWDSYTGELFF. The DNA of the CDR3 is TGCAGTGCTTGGGACAGTTACACCGGGGAGCTGTTTTTT.

This clonotype showed up many times. CDR3 region: CASSYRQEQGYTF. DNA of the CDR3: TGTGCCAGCAGTTACCGACAGGAGCAAGGCTACACCTTC. V is TRBV7-9 and J is TRBJ1-2, with D possibly TRBD1 on 6 matching bases. Trimming stripped 6 bases from V and 8 bases from J, with 16 bases between. This CDR3 region has 13 residues. Germline V lookup: CDR1 SEHNR, CDR2 FQNEAQ (reference sequence).

This chain uses TRBV10-3 with TRBJ2-7; D tentatively fits TRBD1 or TRBD2 (6 bases each). Germline loops: CDR1 ENHRY, CDR2 SYGVKD. This CDR3 has 18 amino acids. Trimming cost V 0 bases and J 7 bases, with 25 bases left between them. The CDR3 sequence is CAISESVSSPGAYNEQYF. CDR3 bases: TGTGCCATCAGTGAGTCGGTTTCCTCTCCGGGGGCCTACAATGAGCAGTACTTC.

This clonotype was observed at least ten times. This chain connects TRBV27 to TRBJ2-3; D might be TRBD1 (6 bases). CDR1 is MNHEY and CDR2 is SMNVEV in the germline V gene (reference sequence). The V end was cut by 2 bases, the J end by 2 bases, with 23 bases between. CDR3 length: 19 amino acids. CDR3 protein: CASSLVQGFNPLNTDTQYF. The DNA of the CDR3 is TGTGCCAGCAGTTTAGTTCAGGGGTTTAACCCTTTGAACACAGATACGCAGTATTTT.

This clonotype was picked up one time. This sequence joins TRBV9 and TRBJ2-1, with 9 bases lining up with TRBD2. Germline CDR1 and CDR2: SGDLS and YYNGEE. Unmatched junction bases numbered 10, after V lost 0 bases and J lost 3 bases. This CDR3 spans 18 amino acids. As DNA, the CDR3 is TGTGCCAGCAGCGTAGGGTTGGGCGTAGCGGGGGACTACAATGAGCAGTTCTTC. This gives the protein CASSVGLGVAGDYNEQFF.

This rearrangement joins TRBV24-1 to TRBJ2-5; possibly TRBD2 for D (5 bases). Trimming removed 4 bases from V and 4 bases from J, with 12 bases in between. CDR1 and CDR2 (germline): KGHDR, SFDVKD. CDR3 length: 14 amino acids. The CDR3 DNA is TGTGCCACCAGTGACAAGGGTGCGGGAGAGACCCAGTACTTC. It encodes CATSDKGAGETQYF.

This clonotype has only a few counts. This rearrangement joins TRBV7-2 to TRBJ1-4; D gene uncertain. Trimming pared 3 bases from V and 8 bases from J, leaving 13 bases between. Germline CDR1 SGHTA, CDR2 FQGNSA. The CDR3 has 14 residues. In DNA form, the CDR3 reads TGTGCCAGCAGCTTCGTCGGCGGAGAGGAAAAACTGTTTTTT. Amino acid sequence: CASSFVGGEEKLFF.